This entry concerns a single TCR beta chain. This specimen belongs to a study of blood T cell repertoires in COVID-19. Study summary: The United States, Italy and Spain supplied acute and convalescent COVID-19 samples. From T cells, B-cell-depleted T cells, or PBMCs came the material, which was cDNA or gDNA.

As processed by the authors: How many nucleated cells were present was estimated from reference gene primer amplification. Using immunoSEQ multiplex PCR, the repertoire was profiled, and TCRdb retains in-frame clones only, with some absent. D and trimming come from the DNA, and the V and J calls and clone size come from that table. The table includes some 700,000 clones, about nine tenths detected once. The TCR originated in a woman between 18 and 29 years old with acute or convalescent COVID-19. The sample was peripheral blood.

The CDR3 bases are TGTGCCATCGGGAGACAGGGGGCCGGGGAGCAGTACTTC. Translating it yields CAIGRQGAGEQYF. The rearrangement uses TRBV10-3 and TRBJ2-7; 10 bases align to TRBD1. From germline, CDR1 is ENHRY and CDR2 SYGVKD. After removal of 8 bases from V and 7 bases from J, the junction contained 8 bases not matched to a gene. The CDR3 has 13 amino acids.